The next 30 T cell receptor beta chains were all read from a single sample in a study of blood T cell repertoires in COVID-19. TCRdb keeps only in-frame clones here, not all; method: immunoSEQ multiplex PCR. The repertoire includes around 370,000 clones, about nine tenths of them detected once, and more than 5.5% sits in the top ten. Source material: peripheral blood. Receptors originate from a woman aged 70-85 years with COVID-19, enrolled during active disease.

This sequence joins TRBV5-8 and TRBJ2-7; D is possibly TRBD2 (5 bases). Per the germline V gene, CDR1 is SGHTS and CDR2 is YDEGEE. The CDR3 runs 14 residues. V lost 2 bases and J lost 3, with 12 bases in between. CDR3 nucleotide sequence: TGTGCCAGCAGCTTCGAGAGCGGACTCTACGAGCAGTACTTC. This translates into CASSFESGLYEQYF.

V usage is TRBV7-2 and J usage is TRBJ2-1, with TRBD2 identical over 13 bases. Germline CDR1 reads SGHTA; CDR2 reads FQGNSA. This CDR3 is built from 14 residues. V lost 5 bases and J lost 9; bases outside the gene matches: 4. The CDR3 protein is CASSAGLAGVEQFF. CDR3 nucleotide sequence: TGTGCCAGCAGCGCAGGACTAGCGGGGGTTGAGCAGTTCTTC.

The V gene is TRBV6-6, the J gene TRBJ1-5; D might be TRBD1 (5 bases). The germline gives CDR1 MNHNY, CDR2 SVGAGI (reference sequence). Trimming shortened V by 7 bases and J by 2 bases, and 12 bases separated the two germline ends. The CDR3 has 14 amino acids. CDR3 sequence (DNA): TGTGCCAGCACAGTACAGGCCGGCAATCAGCCCCAGCATTTT. Protein sequence: CASTVQAGNQPQHF.

This chain connects TRBV7-9 to TRBJ1-1; no clear D gene. Germline V CDR1 and CDR2: SEHNR, FQNEAQ (reference sequence). The CDR3 contains 13 residues. V lost 7 bases and J lost 1, with 10 bases in between. The CDR3 sequence: CASTTSGNTEAFF. The CDR3 coding sequence is TGTGCCAGCACCACTTCAGGGAACACTGAAGCTTTCTTT.

J is TRBJ1-2 and V is TRBV18; 10 nucleotides match TRBD1. Germline V gene lookup returns CDR1 KGHSH and CDR2 LQKENI. The CDR3 consists of 14 residues. J lost 5 bases, V lost 5 bases, and 5 bases had no gene match. CDR3 protein: CASSKDRGQYGYTF. The CDR3 DNA reads as TGTGCCAGCTCAAAAGACAGGGGGCAATATGGCTACACCTTC.

This chain connects TRBV5-4 to TRBJ1-3, with 9 nucleotides matching TRBD1. The CDR3 runs 17 residues. Germline CDR1 SGHNT, CDR2 YYREEE (reference sequence). V shed 2 bases, J shed 1 base, and the junction held 7 bases outside the gene matches. The CDR3 loop reads CASSFDDRGRSGNTIYF. The CDR3 DNA sequence: TGTGCCAGCAGCTTCGACGACAGGGGGAGGTCTGGAAACACCATATATTTT.

The chain employs TRBV7-2 and TRBJ2-2, with 11 bases that match TRBD2. The CDR3 spans 16 residues. Germline values: CDR1 SGHTA, CDR2 FQGNSA. Germline trimming cut 3 bases from V and 2 bases from J; bases unmatched to any gene: 2. The CDR3 coding sequence is TGTGCCAGCAGCTTGACTAGCGGGGCAAACACCGGGGAGCTGTTTTTT. Its protein is CASSLTSGANTGELFF.

This chain links TRBV28 with TRBJ1-2; D is possibly TRBD1 (5 bases). The germline gives CDR1 MDHEN, CDR2 SYDVKM. Trimming removed 4 bases at V and 5 bases at J, with 11 bases between. This CDR3 has 13 amino acids. CDR3 region: CASSSQGRYGYTF. The CDR3 nucleotides read TGTGCCAGCAGTTCTCAGGGAAGGTATGGCTACACCTTC.

This chain uses TRBV5-4 with TRBJ2-5, with TRBD2 matching over 7 bases. CDR1 and CDR2 from the germline V gene are SGHNT and YYREEE (reference sequence). The ends lost 2 bases at V and 2 bases at J; junction bases unmatched: 0. This CDR3 is built from 13 residues. CDR3 sequence: CASSFGGQETQYF. Written as DNA, the CDR3 is TGTGCCAGCAGCTTCGGGGGGCAAGAGACCCAGTACTTC.

The chain couples TRBV7-2 to TRBJ2-1; TRBD2 aligns across 9 bases. CDR3 length: 15 residues. The ends lost 4 bases at V and 1 base at J; junction bases unmatched: 2. From germline, CDR1 is SGHTA and CDR2 FQGNSA. The CDR3: CASSSLAGSYNEQFF. CDR3 DNA: TGTGCCAGCAGCTCGCTAGCGGGGTCCTACAATGAGCAGTTCTTC.

The chain couples TRBV19 to TRBJ1-3; 7 bases agree with TRBD1. Germline values: CDR1 LNHDA, CDR2 SQIVND (reference sequence). The CDR3 consists of 16 residues. The V segment lost 4 bases and the J segment 2 bases; nucleotides outside the gene matches: 8. This chain's CDR3 is CASSRASGTAGNTIYF. Here the CDR3 DNA reads TGTGCCAGTAGTAGAGCTTCTGGGACAGCTGGAAACACCATATATTTT.

The chain has TRBV29-1 and TRBJ2-2; D possibly corresponds to TRBD1 (7 bases). Germline V lookup: CDR1 SQVTM, CDR2 ANQGSEA. This CDR3 has 14 residues. Trimming pared 4 bases from V and 7 bases from J, leaving 16 bases between. The CDR3: CSVAGRGENGELFF. CDR3 DNA: TGCAGCGTTGCCGGCAGGGGGGAAAACGGGGAGCTGTTTTTT.

This clone was seen only once. The chain joins TRBV6-5 to TRBJ1-1; D is perhaps TRBD1 (5 bases). The CDR3 contains 10 residues. Trimming shortened V by 9 bases and J by 7 bases, and 9 bases separated the two germline ends. Germline V lookup: CDR1 MNHEY, CDR2 SVGAGI. The CDR3 reads CASGDSEAFF. CDR3 sequence (DNA): TGTGCCAGTGGAGACAGTGAAGCTTTCTTT.

The genes are TRBV29-1 and TRBJ2-1; D gene uncertain. The CDR3 has 12 residues. V lost 3 bases and J 6 bases, leaving 9 bases between the germline ends. Germline values: CDR1 SQVTM, CDR2 ANQGSEA. CDR3 sequence (DNA): TGCAGCGTTGAGGGCCCCCGCAATGAGCAGTTCTTC. Its protein is CSVEGPRNEQFF.

This sequence joins TRBV2 and TRBJ1-1, with D possibly being TRBD1 (6 bases). V lost 4 bases to trimming and J lost 3 bases, with 12 bases between them. This CDR3 region has 14 residues. Per the germline V gene, CDR1 is SNHLY and CDR2 is FYNNEI. CDR3 DNA: TGTGCCAGCAGTGTACAGGGTAGGGACACTGAAGCTTTCTTT. Encoded protein: CASSVQGRDTEAFF.

This clone was counted a single time. This sequence joins TRBV6-5 and TRBJ1-2; 7 bases are a match to TRBD1. Germline values: CDR1 MNHEY, CDR2 SVGAGI. The CDR3 runs to 15 residues. J lost 3 bases, V lost 5 bases, and 9 bases had no gene match. This CDR3 is CASSPRETGHYGYTF. CDR3 coding DNA: TGTGCCAGCAGTCCTCGCGAGACAGGGCACTATGGCTACACCTTC.

The rearrangement links TRBV5-5 to TRBJ1-6; TRBD1 aligns across 9 bases. Germline CDR1 is SGHKS and CDR2 is YYEKEE (reference sequence). Losses at the gene ends were 3 bases for V and 7 bases for J; bases not matched to a gene: 5. CDR3 length: 15 amino acids. CDR3 sequence (DNA): TGTGCCAGCAGCTCCCCGGGACAGGGAAATTCACCCCTCCACTTT. Its translation is CASSSPGQGNSPLHF. Using reference TRBV5-5 and TRBJ1-6 for the parts outside the CDR3, the full variable domain is DAGVTQSPTHLIKTRGQQVTLRCSPISGHKSVSWYQQVLGQGPQFIFQYYEKEERGRGNFPDRFSARQFPNYSSELNVNALLLGDSALYLCASSSPGQGNSPLHFGNGTRLTVT.

A single count supports this clone. The J gene is TRBJ1-3, the V gene TRBV2; D remains ambiguous. Germline values: CDR1 SNHLY, CDR2 FYNNEI. V was clipped by 8 bases and J by 0 bases, with 11 bases between them. This CDR3 comprises 14 residues. The CDR3 sequence: CASGIYSSGNTIYF. The CDR3 DNA reads as TGTGCCAGCGGAATTTACAGCTCTGGAAACACCATATATTTT.

The chain combines TRBV28 with TRBJ2-1; D is undetermined. The CDR3 is made up of 12 amino acids. Germline loops: CDR1 MDHEN, CDR2 SYDVKM. Trimming took off 8 bases at V and 10 bases at J, with 15 bases between the two ends. Written as DNA, the CDR3 is TGTGCCAGCTGGTTGGGTGTCGGGGAGCAGTTCTTC. It yields the protein CASWLGVGEQFF.

The chain uses TRBV15 and TRBJ1-2, with D hard to call. The ends were cut back, 0 bases at V and 6 bases at J, with 11 bases in the middle. CDR3 length: 14 amino acids. Germline CDR1 LNHNV, CDR2 YYDKDF (reference sequence). CDR3 region: CATSRDPHGDGYTF. The CDR3 DNA reads TGTGCCACCAGCAGAGATCCTCACGGTGATGGCTACACCTTC.

This clone was seen once. The chain joins TRBV6-2 or TRBV6-3 to TRBJ1-1; D gene unclear. Germline V CDR1 and CDR2: MNHEY, SVGEGT. This CDR3 has 13 residues. V lost 4 bases to trimming and J lost 7 bases, with 13 bases between them. CDR3 DNA: TGTGCCAGCAGTTTCTATCGACAAGGTGAAGCTTTCTTT. Its protein product is CASSFYRQGEAFF.

The genes are TRBV5-6 and TRBJ2-3; D not resolved. V gave up 2 bases and J gave up 3 bases, with 7 bases separating them. Germline loops: CDR1 SGHDT, CDR2 YYEEEE. The CDR3 contains 13 residues. DNA of the CDR3: TGTGCCAGCAGCTTTACTGAGACAGATACGCAGTATTTT. Protein: CASSFTETDTQYF.

The V and J genes are TRBV12-3 or TRBV12-4 and TRBJ1-2; 11 positions agree with TRBD1. CDR3 length: 13 residues. V shed 8 bases, J shed 8 bases, and the junction held 7 bases outside the gene matches. The CDR3 here is CASQGQGGEGYTF. The CDR3 bases are TGTGCCAGCCAGGGACAGGGGGGGGAAGGCTACACCTTC.

This clone was found many times. This sequence joins TRBV10-1 and TRBJ1-1; D possibly corresponds to TRBD1 (6 bases). Germline-derived CDR1 and CDR2 are WNHNN and SYGVQD (reference sequence). Deletions cut 5 bases from V and 6 bases from J, with 13 bases between. The CDR3 sequence is 13 residues long. The CDR3 coding sequence is TGCGCCAGCAGTAACAGGGCCTCAGCTGAAGCTTTCTTT. Its translation is CASSNRASAEAFF.

This clone was picked up one time. The chain links TRBV4-1 to TRBJ1-1; TRBD1 is a possible D gene (5 bases). V dropped 3 bases and J dropped 6 bases, with 14 bases sitting between them. This CDR3 is 14 amino acids long. CDR1 is MGHRA and CDR2 is YSYEKL in the germline V gene. CDR3 amino acids: CASSQVFRDSEAFF. The CDR3 DNA sequence: TGCGCCAGCAGCCAGGTCTTCCGGGACTCTGAAGCTTTCTTT.

A single count supports this clone. The gene calls are TRBV5-1 and TRBJ2-2, with D maybe TRBD2 (5 bases). The CDR3 loop spans 14 amino acids. V lost 5 bases, J lost 0 bases, and 8 bases lay in between. Per the germline V gene, CDR1 is SGHRS and CDR2 is YFSETQ. The CDR3 loop is CASRGDSNTGELFF. The CDR3 DNA is TGCGCCAGCAGGGGAGACTCGAACACCGGGGAGCTGTTTTTT. Filled out from reference TRBV5-1 and TRBJ2-2, the complete variable domain reads KAGVTQTPRYLIKTRGQQVTLSCSPISGHRSVSWYQQTPGQGLQFLFEYFSETQRNKGNFPGRFSGRQFSNSRSEMNVSTLELGDSALYLCASRGDSNTGELFFGEGSRLTVL.

The chain recombines TRBV27 with TRBJ2-1, with 11 bases lining up with TRBD2. The CDR3 has 16 amino acids. Germline lookup yields CDR1 MNHEY and CDR2 SMNVEV (reference sequence). The ends lost 5 bases at V and 5 bases at J; junction bases unmatched: 8. CDR3 amino acids: CASSRPLAGAHNEQFF. CDR3 bases: TGTGCCAGCAGTCGCCCACTAGCGGGGGCCCACAATGAGCAGTTCTTC.

This chain joins TRBV4-1 and TRBJ2-3; D ambiguous. Germline V lookup: CDR1 MGHRA, CDR2 YSYEKL. Trimming cost V 4 bases and J 2 bases, with 10 bases left between them. CDR3 length: 14 amino acids. CDR3 DNA sequence: TGCGCCAGCAGCCGAGGTATGATCACAGATACGCAGTATTTT. Translating it yields CASSRGMITDTQYF.

The rearrangement links TRBV2 to TRBJ2-4; 10 bases fit TRBD2. The CDR3 consists of 19 residues. The germline gives CDR1 SNHLY, CDR2 FYNNEI. The trim removed 9 bases at V and 1 base at J, leaving 18 bases unmatched. CDR3 sequence (DNA): TGTGCCAGTACGATAGCGGGGGGACCTCTTATGGGCGCCAAAAACATTCAGTACTTC. Its translation: CASTIAGGPLMGAKNIQYF.

This clone was detected only a few times. This sequence joins TRBV7-9 and TRBJ2-1, with 13 bases identical to TRBD2. V shed 7 bases and J 2 bases; nucleotides not matched to a gene: 5. The CDR3 length is 16 residues. Germline CDR1 SEHNR, CDR2 FQNEAQ (reference sequence). In nucleotides, the CDR3 is TGTGCCAGCAACGGACTAGCGGGGGTCCCCTACAATGAGCAGTTCTTC. This encodes CASNGLAGVPYNEQFF.